This TCR beta chain was identified in a study of blood T cell repertoires in COVID-19. About the study: Spain, Italy and the United States supplied samples that represented acute and convalescent COVID-19. T cells, B-cell-depleted T cells, or PBMCs provided the cDNA or gDNA that served as material.

Study processing details: Estimation of nucleated cell counts relied on the amplification of reference gene primers. Produced via immunoSEQ multiplex PCR; TCRdb's table is partial and in-frame only. Clone size and V and J calls were adopted from that table, with D and trimming inferred from the DNA. Of about 53,000 clones in the sample, around 82% are singletons; the top ten hold more than 2.5%. The TCR comes from a woman in her sixties with acute or convalescent COVID-19. Material: peripheral blood.

The CDR3 DNA follows: TGTGCCAGCAGCCCCCGTTTGGGGGGGAGGGAGCAGTTCTTC. It encodes CASSPRLGGREQFF. This sequence joins TRBV7-6 and TRBJ2-1; 7 bases map to TRBD2. Trimming removed 5 bases from V and 10 bases from J; junction bases left unmatched: 11. The V gene's germline CDR1 is SGHVS and CDR2 FNYEAQ. CDR3 length equals 14 residues.